Listed here is a single T cell receptor beta chain. A read error may account for a junction end that differs from germline. This sample is drawn from a study of blood T cell repertoires in COVID-19. About the research overall: PBMCs, B-cell-depleted T cells, or T cells provided the cDNA or gDNA that made up the material.

Source study methods: Quantification of nucleated cells was approximated via reference gene primer amplification. Profiling relied on immunoSEQ multiplex PCR, and the TCRdb table lists in-frame clones only, not all of them. V, J and clone size are those of that table, while D and trimming were read from the DNA. Of approximately 240,000 clones in the sample, about 86% are singletons; the top ten hold 1.3%. Looked up from germline, CDR1 is SSHAT and CDR2 is FNYEAQ (reference sequence). CDR3 length: 15 amino acids. The clonotype was recovered from a woman aged 40 to 55 with acute COVID-19. The chain joins TRBV7-7 to TRBJ2-7; 10 bases are shared with TRBD1. Sequencing was performed on PBMCs or T cells enriched from blood (not recorded which). CDR3 sequence reads: CASSLLGQGSSEQYF. Written as DNA, the CDR3 is TGTGCCAGCAGCTTATTGGGACAGGGGTCCTCCGAGCAGTACTTC.